This TCR beta chain derives from a study of blood T cell repertoires in COVID-19. Study context: COVID-19 samples collected from the United States, Italy and Spain covered acute and convalescent phases. T cells, B-cell-depleted T cells, or PBMCs supplied cDNA or gDNA.

CDR1 SGHTA and CDR2 FQGNSA come from the germline V gene. The CDR3 is 15 amino acids. The ends were cut back, 6 bases at V and 0 bases at J, with 15 bases in the middle. In the study's own analysis: The assay estimated nucleated cells by amplifying reference gene primers. Libraries were prepared by immunoSEQ multiplex PCR; TCRdb keeps only in-frame clonotypes and omits some of them. V, J and clone size were drawn from that table, and D and trimming were deduced from the DNA. This repertoire shows roughly 100,000 clones, 70% to 90% found once; its top ten account for over 9.5%. This sequence joins TRBV7-2 and TRBJ2-7, with D perhaps matching TRBD2 (6 bases). The sequence was collected from a man between 35 and 55 years old with active or convalescent COVID-19. Sequencing was performed on peripheral blood. The CDR3 spells CASRLMGGSSYEQYF. The CDR3 bases are TGTGCCAGCAGGTTGATGGGGGGTAGCTCCTACGAGCAGTACTTC.